This T cell receptor (beta chain) was captured in a study of T-cell reconstitution after alpha-beta-depleted transplantation in children. With 5 bases removed from V and 12 bases from J, the gap between germline ends came to 20 bases. The CDR3 totals 14 residues. Germline V gene lookup returns CDR1 MNHEY and CDR2 SMNVEV (reference sequence). This clonotype was observed a handful of times. As it was prepared, the TCRbeta library received unique molecular identifiers. Via MiXCR, TCRdb re-called the PCR reads, giving one row per CDR3 protein. The sample consists of 190,000 or so distinct CDR3 sequences, around 7% of them appearing once.

Source: PBMCs from the stem cell graft donor, taken from the stem cell graft. The chain links TRBV27 to TRBJ2-1, with D possibly TRBD2 on 5 matching bases. The origin of this receptor is a human donor who donated a stem cell graft to a child with Wiskott-Aldrich syndrome. CDR3 sequence reads: CASSPRARAEGQFF. CDR3 nucleotides: TGTGCCAGCAGTCCCCGGGCCCGCGCCGAGGGGCAGTTCTTC.